These T cell receptor beta chains were read from a single sample in a study of T cells in localized non-small cell lung cancer. Sequencing used immunoSEQ multiplex PCR; TCRdb keeps in-frame clones, though not all of them. Of thousands of clones listed, around a quarter are singletons. Sequenced here: lung tumor tissue, sampled before any cancer treatment. These receptors all come from a man between 35 and 75 years old with stage III lung adenocarcinoma. The CDR3 runs from the conserved cysteine through the conserved F or W. Each record gives: clone size, D gene, J gene, V gene, CDR3 protein, CDR3 DNA. A D gene is named only where the DNA matches it firmly. A row's size may be missing; if present it is once, few, many or a size class.

>NA|TRBD1|TRBJ1-5|TRBV19
CASSTDRDEGQPQHF
TGTGCCAGTAGCACGGACAGGGACGAGGGGCAGCCCCAGCATTTT
>NA|NA|TRBJ2-7|TRBV6-8
CASNERGAVSYEQYF
TGTGCCAGCAACGAAAGGGGGGCGGTTTCCTACGAGCAGTACTTC
>medium-sized|TRBD1|TRBJ1-5|TRBV6-1
CASSEVSGGGNQPQHF
TGTGCCAGCAGTGAAGTTTCAGGGGGAGGCAATCAGCCCCAGCATTTT
>few|NA|TRBJ2-7|TRBV4-1
CASSQDGQIYEQYF
TGCGCCAGCAGCCAGGACGGCCAAATCTACGAGCAGTACTTC
>NA|NA|TRBJ1-4|TRBV6-8
CASSLPAPQAHEKLFF
TGTGCCAGCAGCCTCCCGGCACCCCAAGCCCATGAAAAACTGTTTTTT
>NA|TRBD1|TRBJ2-7|TRBV11-3
CASSLDGTGVYEQYF
TGTGCCAGCAGCTTAGATGGGACAGGGGTCTACGAGCAGTACTTC
>few|NA|TRBJ1-5|TRBV27
CASSLGNQPQHF
TGTGCCAGCAGTTTAGGCAATCAGCCCCAGCATTTT
>once|TRBD1|TRBJ1-1|TRBV29-1
CSGWTGGVRGTEAFF
TGCAGCGGGTGGACAGGGGGCGTAAGGGGGACTGAAGCTTTCTTT
>few|NA|TRBJ2-7|TRBV6-8
CASSNPGHEQYF
TGTGCCAGCAGCAACCCTGGCCACGAGCAGTACTTC
>few|NA|TRBJ2-2|TRBV19
CASSPGSITGELFF
TGTGCCAGTAGTCCCGGATCTATCACCGGGGAGCTGTTTTTT
>few|NA|TRBJ1-1|TRBV19
CASSKQSTAEAFF
TGTGCCAGTAGCAAACAGTCAACGGCTGAAGCTTTCTTT
>NA|TRBD2|TRBJ2-5|TRBV19
CASSVTAGGQETQYF
TGTGCCAGTAGTGTAACCGCGGGAGGGCAAGAGACCCAGTACTTC
>NA|NA|TRBJ2-1|TRBV29-1
CSVEAPDRSSYNEQFF
TGCAGCGTTGAAGCCCCAGACAGGAGCTCCTACAATGAGCAGTTCTTC
>NA|NA|TRBJ2-7|TRBV6-8
CASSLEDSSYEQYF
TGTGCCAGCAGTTTGGAAGACAGCTCCTACGAGCAGTACTTC
>NA|NA|TRBJ2-6|TRBV29-1
CSVSGASGANVLTF
TGCAGCGTTTCGGGGGCCTCTGGGGCCAACGTCCTGACTTTC
>few|TRBD1|TRBJ2-1|TRBV11-3
CASSSGQGAYNEQFF
TGTGCCAGCAGCTCGGGACAGGGGGCATACAATGAGCAGTTCTTC
>NA|TRBD2|TRBJ2-7|TRBV11-3
CASSLDWTYLAGGSSYEQYF
TGTGCCAGCAGCTTAGACTGGACATACCTAGCGGGAGGCAGCTCCTACGAGCAGTACTTC
>NA|NA|TRBJ1-2|TRBV6-8
CASSPRGRDDGYTF
TGTGCCAGCAGTCCGAGGGGGAGGGATGATGGCTACACCTTC
>large|NA|TRBJ2-7|TRBV28
CASNPGQSYEQYF
TGTGCCAGCAATCCGGGACAAAGCTACGAGCAGTACTTC
>NA|NA|TRBJ1-2|TRBV9
CASSGQSNYGYTF
TGTGCCAGCAGCGGACAGTCCAACTATGGCTACACCTTC
>large|NA|TRBJ2-2|TRBV6-8
CAISPAVDRNTGELFF
TGTGCCATCAGCCCAGCGGTGGACAGGAACACCGGGGAGCTGTTTTTT
>NA|TRBD1|TRBJ1-5|TRBV5-1
CASSRTGGEQPQHF
TGCGCCAGCAGCAGGACAGGGGGCGAACAGCCCCAGCATTTT
>NA|TRBD1|TRBJ2-7|TRBV29-1
CSAGTGFYEQYF
TGCAGCGCGGGGACAGGATTCTACGAGCAGTACTTC
>few|NA|TRBJ1-3|TRBV6-8
CASRPGLGNTIYF
TGTGCCAGCAGACCAGGGCTCGGAAACACCATATATTTT
>NA|TRBD1|TRBJ2-1|TRBV19
CASRQGAGYNEQFF
TGTGCCAGTAGACAGGGGGCGGGCTACAATGAGCAGTTCTTC
>NA|NA|TRBJ2-2|TRBV6-8
CASSYSLAETMNTGELFF
TGTGCCAGCAGTTACTCGTTGGCGGAGACTATGAACACCGGGGAGCTGTTTTTT
>few|TRBD2|TRBJ2-3|TRBV10-2
CASCRLAGGSTDTQYF
TGCGCCAGCTGTAGACTAGCGGGGGGGAGCACAGATACGCAGTATTTT
>few|NA|TRBJ2-7|TRBV9
CASSAGHGIYEQYF
TGTGCCAGCAGCGCAGGGCATGGGATTTACGAGCAGTACTTC
>few|TRBD1|TRBJ1-2|TRBV30
CAWGPSTGTGKGYTF
TGTGCCTGGGGCCCTTCCACCGGGACAGGGAAAGGCTACACCTTC
>NA|NA|TRBJ1-1|TRBV30
CAWSLGTEAFF
TGTGCCTGGAGCTTGGGAACTGAAGCTTTCTTT